This T cell receptor beta chain was found in a study of cytomegalovirus exposure and HLA in healthy donors. This CDR3 has 15 residues. Germline-derived CDR1 and CDR2 are SGHAT and FQNNGV. The V and J ends lost 4 bases and 7 bases, in that order; junction bases with no gene match: 6. The PCR had 60 Vbeta and 13 Jbeta primers. Sequencing used immunoSEQ multiplex PCR; TCRdb keeps in-frame clones, though not all of them. The repertoire holds over 40,000 clones, with under 75% as singletons. Sequencing was done on a sample of PBMCs. The rearrangement joins TRBV11-2 to TRBJ2-2, with 10 bases lining up with TRBD2. The source is a man aged 30 to 39 in good health and CMV-seronegative. CDR3 region: CASSSLAGGIGELFF. The CDR3, as DNA: TGTGCCAGCAGCTCCTTAGCGGGAGGCATCGGGGAGCTGTTTTTT. The entire variable domain, with the rest obtained from reference TRBV11-2 and TRBJ2-2, is as follows: EAGVAQSPRYKIIEKRQSVAFWCNPISGHATLYWYQQILGQGPKLLIQFQNNGVVDDSQLPKDRFSAERLKGVDSTLKIQPAKLEDSAVYLCASSSLAGGIGELFFGEGSRLTVL.